This T cell receptor beta chain was recovered during a study of CD8+CD57+ T cells in acquired aplastic anemia. Profiling of TCR beta VDJ combinations and CDR3 sequences used genomic DNA as template. TCRdb reprocessed the reads with MiXCR, giving one entry per CDR3 protein. This sample has more than 150,000 distinct CDR3 sequences, with over 40% found just once. In this sample, this clonotype turned up many times. Germline V gene data show CDR1 as SGHAT and CDR2 as FQNNGV. V lost 2 bases to trimming and J lost 5 bases, with 21 bases between them. The CDR3 is 17 amino acids. Before being chosen for sequencing, patients had shown CD8+CD57+ cell expansion by flow cytometry.

This receptor was identified in a human donor with aplastic anemia. Sequences were obtained from sorted CD4+, CD8+, or CD8+CD57+ T cells (not recorded which) from PBMCs. The chain has TRBV11-2 and TRBJ2-5, with unresolved D. CDR3 nucleotide sequence: TGTGCCAGCAGCTTAATAGGCAGTAGGTGGGAAGTGGAGACCCAGTACTTC. Translated, it gives CASSLIGSRWEVETQYF.